This T cell receptor (beta chain) was captured in a study of cytomegalovirus exposure and HLA in healthy donors. With 60 Vbeta and 13 Jbeta primers, the PCR was carried out. Using immunoSEQ multiplex PCR, the repertoire was profiled, and TCRdb retains in-frame clones only, with some absent. The sample gives 150,000 to 200,000 clones, 84% of which show up once; more than 0.95% is in the top ten. The specimen sequenced was PBMCs. The sequence was obtained from a girl aged 2 to 10 in good health and CMV-seropositive.

This chain's CDR3 is CASSYRQATNEKLFF. CDR3 coding DNA: TGTGCCAGCAGTTACCGACAGGCAACTAATGAAAAACTGTTTTTT. The chain couples TRBV6-5 to TRBJ1-4; D may be TRBD1 (6 bases). With 2 bases removed from V and 0 bases from J, the gap between germline ends came to 7 bases. There are 15 residues in the CDR3. The germline gives CDR1 MNHEY, CDR2 SVGAGI.